These T cell receptor beta chains were read from a single sample in a study of sequential checkpoint blockade in melanoma. The table came from immunoSEQ multiplex PCR; TCRdb's copy has only in-frame clones and leaves some out. This table holds more than 10,000 clones, about 61% found once. The starting material was CD8+ T cells sorted from blood (inferred from file names), obtained from a patient given nivolumab and ipilimumab in sequence. All receptors come from a human donor with melanoma. Each CDR3 is given with its conserved first and last residue. A D gene is named only where the DNA matches it firmly. Not all rows give a size; the values are once, few, many and, for expanded clones, a class.

CDR3 | DNA | D | J | size | V
CASSPWGTGSLQKLFF | TGTGCCAGCAGCCCGTGGGGGACAGGGTCCCTTCAAAAACTGTTTTTT | TRBD1 | TRBJ1-4 | - | TRBV7-9
CASSMSTGNQETQYF | TGTGCCAGTAGTATGTCGACAGGGAATCAGGAGACCCAGTACTTC | TRBD1 | TRBJ2-5 | - | TRBV19
CASSLSLAGVRKETQYF | TGTGCCAGCAGCCTGAGTCTAGCGGGAGTGAGGAAAGAGACCCAGTACTTC | TRBD2 | TRBJ2-5 | - | TRBV5-6
CASSVPPTDREQNEQFF | TGTGCCAGCAGCGTTCCACCTACGGACAGGGAGCAAAATGAGCAGTTCTTC | TRBD1 | TRBJ2-1 | - | TRBV9
CASSLGTGKTTEAFF | TGCGCCAGCAGCTTGGGGACCGGGAAAACCACTGAAGCTTTCTTT | - | TRBJ1-1 | few | TRBV5-1
CASRGTGGASNQPQHF | TGTGCCAGCAGGGGGACAGGGGGGGCCTCGAATCAGCCCCAGCATTTT | TRBD1 | TRBJ1-5 | - | TRBV2
CASSSGREGLTDTQYF | TGTGCCAGCAGCTCGGGGCGGGAGGGCCTTACAGATACGCAGTATTTT | TRBD2 | TRBJ2-3 | - | TRBV11-3
CASSSPDQADYEQYF | TGTGCCAGCAGCTCTCCCGATCAAGCGGACTACGAGCAGTACTTC | - | TRBJ2-7 | - | TRBV7-9
CASSQEELAGVGGELFF | TGTGCCAGCAGCCAAGAAGAACTAGCGGGAGTTGGCGGGGAGCTGTTTTTT | TRBD2 | TRBJ2-2 | - | TRBV14
CAWDRGQGYEQYF | TGTGCCTGGGACAGGGGACAGGGCTACGAGCAGTACTTC | TRBD1 | TRBJ2-7 | - | TRBV30
CAISEPTDLVNEQFF | TGTGCCATCAGTGAGCCGACAGATCTGGTAAATGAGCAGTTCTTC | - | TRBJ2-1 | - | TRBV10-3
CASSSMGARVYGYTF | TGTGCCAGCAGCTCGATGGGGGCGCGGGTCTATGGCTACACCTTC | - | TRBJ1-2 | - | TRBV11-2
CASTAGGLDTEAFF | TGTGCCAGCACAGCAGGGGGCTTGGACACTGAAGCTTTCTTT | TRBD1 | TRBJ1-1 | - | TRBV25-1